This T cell receptor (beta chain) was retrieved from a study of cytomegalovirus exposure and HLA in healthy donors. PCR used 60 Vbeta primers and 13 Jbeta primers. Data came from immunoSEQ multiplex PCR; TCRdb stores just in-frame clones and leaves some out. The sample holds 90,000 to 120,000 clones, approximately 74% seen once. Comment on this clone: Its antigen remains unidentified.

The study's findings and limits: By HLA locus, TCR association rates varied in a later analysis, with DRB1 showing the most and HLA-C the fewest.

Looked up from germline, CDR1 is SEHNR and CDR2 is FQNEAQ (reference sequence). The CDR3 covers 13 residues. Trimming took 9 bases from V and 5 from J, leaving 16 bases between them. The sample comprised PBMCs. This chain connects TRBV7-9 to TRBJ2-5; a weak D match, TRBD2 (7 bases). The TCR sequence derives from a woman aged 40-49 years in good health and CMV-seropositive. The CDR3 is CASIGGAAETQYF. DNA for the CDR3: TGTGCCAGTATAGGGGGGGCCGCGGAGACCCAGTACTTC.